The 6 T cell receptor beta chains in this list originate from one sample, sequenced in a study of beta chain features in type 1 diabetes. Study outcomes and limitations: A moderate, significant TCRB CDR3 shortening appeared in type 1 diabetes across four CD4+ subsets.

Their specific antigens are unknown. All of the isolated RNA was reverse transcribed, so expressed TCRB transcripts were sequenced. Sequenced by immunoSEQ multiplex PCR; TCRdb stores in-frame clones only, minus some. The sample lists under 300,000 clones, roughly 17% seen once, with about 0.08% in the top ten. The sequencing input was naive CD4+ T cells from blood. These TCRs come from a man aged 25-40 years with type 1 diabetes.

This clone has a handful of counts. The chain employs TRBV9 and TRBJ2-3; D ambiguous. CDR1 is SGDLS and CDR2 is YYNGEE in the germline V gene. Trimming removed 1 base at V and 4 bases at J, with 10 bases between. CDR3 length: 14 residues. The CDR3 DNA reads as TGTGCCAGCAGCGTACGTCAGAGTCCAGATACGCAGTATTTT. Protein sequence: CASSVRQSPDTQYF. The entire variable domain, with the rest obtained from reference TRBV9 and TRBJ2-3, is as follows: DSGVTQTPKHLITATGQRVTLRCSPRSGDLSVYWYQQSLDQGLQFLIQYYNGEERAKGNILERFSAQQFPDLHSELNLSSLELGDSALYFCASSVRQSPDTQYFGPGTRLTVL.

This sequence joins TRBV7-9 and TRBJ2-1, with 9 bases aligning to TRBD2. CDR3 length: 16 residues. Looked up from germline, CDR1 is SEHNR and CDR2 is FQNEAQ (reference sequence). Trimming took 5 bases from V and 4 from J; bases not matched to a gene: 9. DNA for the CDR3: TGTGCCAGCAGCCCCGGGCATAGCGGGGGTTACAATGAGCAGTTCTTC. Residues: CASSPGHSGGYNEQFF.

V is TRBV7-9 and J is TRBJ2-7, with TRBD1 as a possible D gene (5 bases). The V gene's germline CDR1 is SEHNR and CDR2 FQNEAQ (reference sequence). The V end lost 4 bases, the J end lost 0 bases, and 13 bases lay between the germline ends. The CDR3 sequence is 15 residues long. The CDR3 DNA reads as TGTGCCAGCAGCTCCGGACATCTTAACTCCTACGAGCAGTACTTC. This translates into CASSSGHLNSYEQYF.

CDR3 sequence reads: CAWSVRGSANTGELFF. The DNA of the CDR3 is TGTGCCTGGAGTGTAAGAGGGAGCGCGAACACCGGGGAGCTGTTTTTT. The chain employs TRBV30 and TRBJ2-2, with a possible D match to TRBD2 (5 bases). This CDR3 has 16 amino acids. Germline V lookup: CDR1 GTSNPN, CDR2 SVGIG (reference sequence). Trimming took 0 bases from V and 0 from J, leaving 11 bases between them.

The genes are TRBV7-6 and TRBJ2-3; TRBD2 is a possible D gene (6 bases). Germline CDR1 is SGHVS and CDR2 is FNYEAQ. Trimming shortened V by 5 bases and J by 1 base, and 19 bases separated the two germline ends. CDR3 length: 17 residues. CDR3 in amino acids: CASSPPPGGIRTDTQYF. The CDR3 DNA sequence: TGTGCCAGCAGCCCACCCCCGGGCGGGATACGCACAGATACGCAGTATTTT. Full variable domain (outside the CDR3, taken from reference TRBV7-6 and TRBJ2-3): GAGVSQSPRYKVTKRGQDVALRCDPISGHVSLYWYRQALGQGPEFLTYFNYEAQQDKSGLPNDRFSAERPEGSISTLTIQRTEQRDSAMYRCASSPPPGGIRTDTQYFGPGTRLTVL.

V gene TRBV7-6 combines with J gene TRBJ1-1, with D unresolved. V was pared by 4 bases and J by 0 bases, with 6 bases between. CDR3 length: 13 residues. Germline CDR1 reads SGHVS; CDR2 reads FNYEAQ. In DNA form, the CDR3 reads TGTGCCAGCAGCTCTAGGGTGAACACTGAAGCTTTCTTT. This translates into CASSSRVNTEAFF.